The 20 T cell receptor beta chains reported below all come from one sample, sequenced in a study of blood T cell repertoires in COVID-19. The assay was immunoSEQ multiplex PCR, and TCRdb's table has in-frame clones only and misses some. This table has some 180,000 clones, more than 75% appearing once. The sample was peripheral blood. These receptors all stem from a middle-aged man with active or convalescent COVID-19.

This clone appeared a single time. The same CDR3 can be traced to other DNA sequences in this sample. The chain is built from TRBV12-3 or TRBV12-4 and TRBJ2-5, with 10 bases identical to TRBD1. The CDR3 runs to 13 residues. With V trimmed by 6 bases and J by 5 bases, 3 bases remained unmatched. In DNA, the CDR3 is TGTGCCAGCAGGCCGGACAGGGGGGAGACCCAGTACTTC. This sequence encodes CASRPDRGETQYF.

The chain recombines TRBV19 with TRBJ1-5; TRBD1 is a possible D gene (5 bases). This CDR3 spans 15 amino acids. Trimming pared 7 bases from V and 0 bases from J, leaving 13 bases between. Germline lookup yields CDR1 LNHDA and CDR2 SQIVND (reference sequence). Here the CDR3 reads CASIPDKYSNQPQHF. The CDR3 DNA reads TGTGCCAGTATTCCGGACAAGTATAGCAATCAGCCCCAGCATTTT.

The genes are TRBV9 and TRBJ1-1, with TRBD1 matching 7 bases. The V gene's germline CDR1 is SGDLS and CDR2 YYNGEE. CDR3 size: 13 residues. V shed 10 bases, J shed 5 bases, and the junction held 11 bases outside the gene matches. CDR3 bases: TGTGCCGGATTCTTGACAGGGATGACTGAAGCTTTCTTT. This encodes CAGFLTGMTEAFF.

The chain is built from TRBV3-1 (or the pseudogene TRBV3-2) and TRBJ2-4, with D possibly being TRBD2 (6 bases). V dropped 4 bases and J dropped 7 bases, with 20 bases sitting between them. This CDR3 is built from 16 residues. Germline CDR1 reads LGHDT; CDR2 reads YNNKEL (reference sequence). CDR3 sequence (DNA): TGTGCCAGCAGCCCCGGGGGAGCAGGGACTTTGAACATTCAGTACTTC. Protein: CASSPGGAGTLNIQYF.

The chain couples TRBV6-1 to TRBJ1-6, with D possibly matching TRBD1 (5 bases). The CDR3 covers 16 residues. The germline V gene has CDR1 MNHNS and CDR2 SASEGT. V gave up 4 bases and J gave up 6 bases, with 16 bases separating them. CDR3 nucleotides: TGTGCCAGCAGTGGAAATTCCGACAGAGTTAATTCACCCCTCCACTTT. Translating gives CASSGNSDRVNSPLHF.

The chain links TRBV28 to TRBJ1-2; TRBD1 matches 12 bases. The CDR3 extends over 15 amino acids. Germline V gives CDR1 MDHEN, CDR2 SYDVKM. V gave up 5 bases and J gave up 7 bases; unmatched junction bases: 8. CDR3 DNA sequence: TGTGCCAGCAGTCCGCCGGGACAGGGGGCTCTTGGCTACACCTTC. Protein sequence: CASSPPGQGALGYTF.

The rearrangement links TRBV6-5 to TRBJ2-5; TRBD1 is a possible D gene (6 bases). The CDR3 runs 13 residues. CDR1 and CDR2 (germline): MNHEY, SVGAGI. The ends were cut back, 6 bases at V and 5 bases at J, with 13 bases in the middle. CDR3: CASSPGTLETQYF. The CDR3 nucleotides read TGTGCCAGCAGCCCCGGGACATTGGAGACCCAGTACTTC.

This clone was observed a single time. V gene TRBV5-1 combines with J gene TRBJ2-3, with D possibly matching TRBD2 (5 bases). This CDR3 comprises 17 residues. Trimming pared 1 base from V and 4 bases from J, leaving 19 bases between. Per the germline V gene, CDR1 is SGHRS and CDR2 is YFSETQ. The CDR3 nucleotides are TGCGCCAGCAGCTTGAGTACGGGAAATAGACCTGCAGATACGCAGTATTTT. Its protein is CASSLSTGNRPADTQYF.

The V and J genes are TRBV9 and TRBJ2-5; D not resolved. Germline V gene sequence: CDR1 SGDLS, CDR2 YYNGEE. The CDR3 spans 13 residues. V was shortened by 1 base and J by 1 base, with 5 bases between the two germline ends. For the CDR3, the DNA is TGTGCCAGCAGCGTACGGAGCCAAGAGACCCAGTACTTC. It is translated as CASSVRSQETQYF.

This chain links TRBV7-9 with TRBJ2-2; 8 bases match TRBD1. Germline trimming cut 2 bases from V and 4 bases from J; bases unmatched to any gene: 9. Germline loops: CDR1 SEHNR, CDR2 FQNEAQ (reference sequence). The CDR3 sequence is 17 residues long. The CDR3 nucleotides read TGTGCCAGCAGCTTAAATCTTCAGGGGGCGCGCACCGGGGAGCTGTTTTTT. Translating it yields CASSLNLQGARTGELFF.

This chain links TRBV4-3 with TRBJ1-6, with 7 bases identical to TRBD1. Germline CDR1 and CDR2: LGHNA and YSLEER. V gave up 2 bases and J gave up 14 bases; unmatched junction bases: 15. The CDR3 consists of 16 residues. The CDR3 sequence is CASSQNRDSGGVALHF. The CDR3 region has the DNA TGCGCCAGCAGCCAAAACCGGGACAGTGGAGGTGTGGCCCTCCACTTT.

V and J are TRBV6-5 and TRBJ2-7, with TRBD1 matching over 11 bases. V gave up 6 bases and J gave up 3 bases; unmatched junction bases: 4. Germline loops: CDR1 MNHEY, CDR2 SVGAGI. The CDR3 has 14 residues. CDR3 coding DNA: TGTGCCAGCAGGGCCGGGACAGGGGGCTACGAGCAGTACTTC. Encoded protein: CASRAGTGGYEQYF.

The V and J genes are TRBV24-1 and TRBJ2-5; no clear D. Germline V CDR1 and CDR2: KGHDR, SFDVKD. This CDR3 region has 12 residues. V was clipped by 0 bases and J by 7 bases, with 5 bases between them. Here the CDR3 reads CATSDLLGTQYF. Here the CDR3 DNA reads TGTGCCACCAGTGATTTGCTCGGGACCCAGTACTTC.

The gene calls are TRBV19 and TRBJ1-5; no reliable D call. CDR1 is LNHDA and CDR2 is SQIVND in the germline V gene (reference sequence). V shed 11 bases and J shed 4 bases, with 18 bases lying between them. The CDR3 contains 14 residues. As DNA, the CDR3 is TGTGCCTCCCGACTCGAGGGTTTGAATCAGCCCCAGCATTTT. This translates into CASRLEGLNQPQHF.

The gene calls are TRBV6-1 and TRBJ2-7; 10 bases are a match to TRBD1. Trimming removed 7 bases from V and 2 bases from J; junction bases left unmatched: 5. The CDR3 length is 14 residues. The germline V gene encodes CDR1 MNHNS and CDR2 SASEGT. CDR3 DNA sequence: TGTGCCAGCAACCGGGGACAGGGGACCTACGAGCAGTACTTC. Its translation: CASNRGQGTYEQYF.

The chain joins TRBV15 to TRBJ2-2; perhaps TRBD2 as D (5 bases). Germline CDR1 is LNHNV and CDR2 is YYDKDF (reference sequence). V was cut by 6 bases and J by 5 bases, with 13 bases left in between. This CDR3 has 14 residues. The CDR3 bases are TGTGCCACCAGTTTGGAGACGGGAACCGGGGAGCTGTTTTTT. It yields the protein CATSLETGTGELFF. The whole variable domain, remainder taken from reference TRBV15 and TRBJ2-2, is DAMVIQNPRYQVTQFGKPVTLSCSQTLNHNVMYWYQQKSSQAPKLLFHYYDKDFNNEADTPDNFQSRRPNTSFCFLDIRSPGLGDTAMYLCATSLETGTGELFFGEGSRLTVL.

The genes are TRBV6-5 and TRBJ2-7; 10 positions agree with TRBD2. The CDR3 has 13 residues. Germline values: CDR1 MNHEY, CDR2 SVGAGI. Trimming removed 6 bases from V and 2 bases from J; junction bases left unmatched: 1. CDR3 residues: CASRTSGTYEQYF. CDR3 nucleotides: TGTGCCAGCAGAACTAGCGGGACCTACGAGCAGTACTTC.

The CDR3 sequence: CASSDRRSSYNEQFF. CDR3 sequence (DNA): TGTGCCAGCAGCGACAGAAGGAGCTCCTACAATGAGCAGTTCTTC. The chain carries TRBV5-4 and TRBJ2-1; weak D call: TRBD1 (5 bases). Germline CDR1 and CDR2: SGHNT and YYREEE (reference sequence). This CDR3 contains 15 residues. V dropped 4 bases and J dropped 0 bases, with 11 bases sitting between them.

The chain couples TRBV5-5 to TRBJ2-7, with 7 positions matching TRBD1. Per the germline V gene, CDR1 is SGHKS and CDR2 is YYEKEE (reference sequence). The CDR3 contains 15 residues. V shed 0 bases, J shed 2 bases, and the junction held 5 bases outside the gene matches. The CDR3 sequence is CASSLVGGNAYEQYF. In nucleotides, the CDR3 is TGTGCCAGCAGCTTGGTAGGGGGCAATGCCTACGAGCAGTACTTC.

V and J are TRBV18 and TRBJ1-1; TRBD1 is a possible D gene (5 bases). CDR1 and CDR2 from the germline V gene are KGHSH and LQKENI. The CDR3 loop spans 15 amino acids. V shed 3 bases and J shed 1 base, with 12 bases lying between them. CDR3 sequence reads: CASSPNRTPNTEAFF. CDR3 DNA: TGTGCCAGCTCACCTAACAGGACCCCGAACACTGAAGCTTTCTTT.